The entry below gives a single T cell receptor (beta chain) sequence along with its context. The sample is drawn from a study of early T cells in non-severe SARS-CoV-2 infection. Individual cDNA molecules were tagged with unique molecular identifiers. A single record per CDR3 protein comes from TCRdb applying MiXCR to the 5' RACE reads. In the table there are under 95,000 distinct CDR3 sequences, just under 15% of which are singletons. The CDR3 spans 15 residues. V was pared by 5 bases and J by 3 bases, with 8 bases of the junction left unmatched. This receptor was taken from an adult who was a healthcare worker with PCR-confirmed SARS-CoV-2 infection or an uninfected control (not recorded which). The sequencing sample was made of whole blood. This chain joins TRBV12-3 or TRBV12-4 and TRBJ1-2; 8 bases are shared with TRBD1. Here the CDR3 DNA reads TGTGCCAGCAGTCTTCGACAGGGGAAGGACTATGGCTACACCTTC. This translates into CASSLRQGKDYGYTF.